This section outlines one T cell receptor beta chain sequence together with its context. The source of the sample is a study of blood T cell repertoires in COVID-19. Study context: Acute-phase and convalescent COVID-19 samples originated in the United States, Italy and Spain. T cells, B-cell-depleted T cells, or PBMCs supplied cDNA or gDNA.

V was pared by 0 bases and J by 3 bases, with 12 bases between. The CDR3 runs 16 residues. CDR1 is MNHEY, CDR2 SVGEGT, per germline. This table comes from immunoSEQ multiplex PCR, and its TCRdb copy is limited to in-frame clones, with some not included. The data contain over 45,000 clones, 90% of them singletons. The receptor was isolated from an older man with acute or convalescent COVID-19. Material: peripheral blood. V usage is TRBV6-2 or TRBV6-3 and J usage is TRBJ1-5; a possible D gene is TRBD1 (6 bases). The CDR3 sequence: CASSYSSRGVNQPQHF. In nucleotides, the CDR3 is TGTGCCAGCAGTTACTCGTCCAGGGGAGTCAATCAGCCCCAGCATTTT.